A selection of T cell receptor beta chains follows, all from one sample in a study of shared clonotypes between healthy human individuals. Profiling relied on immunoSEQ multiplex PCR, and the TCRdb table lists in-frame clones only, not all of them. The profile shows 2 million to 2.5 million clones, approximately 95% of them singletons. Sequenced: naive CD4+ T cells sorted from blood. All receptors derive from a man younger than 30 in good health. The CDR3 runs from the conserved cysteine through the conserved F or W.

J gene: TRBJ1-3
CDR3 length: 15
V gene: TRBV6-5
CDR3 protein: CASSYGDPSGNTIYF

J gene: TRBJ1-2
CDR3 length: 13
V gene: TRBV4-3
CDR3 protein: CASGGRGDNGYTF

J gene: TRBJ2-1
CDR3 length: 13
V gene: TRBV27
CDR3 protein: CASNRQGIDEQFF

J gene: TRBJ1-1
CDR3 length: 15
V gene: TRBV18
CDR3 protein: CASSPAGTVNTEAFF

J gene: TRBJ2-5
CDR3 length: 13
V gene: TRBV30
CDR3 protein: CAWSGGTQETQYF

J gene: TRBJ2-7
CDR3 length: 18
V gene: TRBV13
CDR3 protein: CASSWGLAGGPGSYEQYF

J gene: TRBJ2-7
CDR3 length: 14
V gene: TRBV27
CDR3 protein: CASRRSGSSYEQYF

J gene: TRBJ1-5
CDR3 length: 16
V gene: TRBV27
CDR3 protein: CASSLRAGAFNQPQHF

J gene: TRBJ2-3
CDR3 length: 16
V gene: TRBV27
CDR3 protein: CASTGLAGKWRDTQYF

J gene: TRBJ2-4
CDR3 length: 12
V gene: TRBV14
CDR3 protein: CASSQFGDIQYF

J gene: TRBJ1-6
CDR3 length: 16
V gene: TRBV7-8
CDR3 protein: CASSVGTGGKGSPLHF

J gene: TRBJ1-4
CDR3 length: 13
V gene: TRBV6-1
CDR3 protein: CASSPGLNEKLFF

J gene: TRBJ1-1
CDR3 length: 14
V gene: TRBV7-2
CDR3 protein: CASSALAGSTEAFF

J gene: TRBJ1-6
CDR3 length: 15
V gene: TRBV27
CDR3 protein: CASKLMERDNSPLHF

J gene: TRBJ2-1
CDR3 length: 15
V gene: TRBV12-5
CDR3 protein: CASGLDGTAYNEQFF

J gene: TRBJ1-2
CDR3 length: 14
V gene: TRBV19
CDR3 protein: CASSTRGFGYGYTF

J gene: TRBJ1-2
CDR3 length: 13
V gene: TRBV18
CDR3 protein: CASSPPGNYGYTF

J gene: TRBJ1-1
CDR3 length: 13
V gene: TRBV9
CDR3 protein: CASSATANTEAFF

J gene: TRBJ1-2
CDR3 length: 11
V gene: TRBV10-3
CDR3 protein: CATEDSHGYTF

J gene: TRBJ2-7
CDR3 length: 15
V gene: TRBV7-9
CDR3 protein: CASSAGTSGPLEQYF

J gene: TRBJ1-4
CDR3 length: 15
V gene: TRBV4-3
CDR3 protein: CASSQGAGLDEKLFF

J gene: TRBJ2-2
CDR3 length: 16
V gene: TRBV27
CDR3 protein: CASSLIAGGGTGELFF

J gene: TRBJ1-5
CDR3 length: 12
V gene: TRBV19
CDR3 protein: CASSRSNQPQHF

J gene: TRBJ2-3
CDR3 length: 15
V gene: TRBV5-1
CDR3 protein: CASSPTGGSADTQYF

J gene: TRBJ2-3
CDR3 length: 17
V gene: TRBV28
CDR3 protein: CATTQGGVPGSPDTQYF

J gene: TRBJ2-7
CDR3 length: 15
V gene: TRBV28
CDR3 protein: CASSPDRGRASEQYF

J gene: TRBJ2-7
CDR3 length: 13
V gene: TRBV21-1
CDR3 protein: CASSKAGDYEQYF

J gene: TRBJ1-4
CDR3 length: 15
V gene: TRBV6-6
CDR3 protein: CASSYSNRGREKLFF

J gene: TRBJ2-5
CDR3 length: 14
V gene: TRBV5-1
CDR3 protein: CASSLVVLEETQYF

J gene: TRBJ2-7
CDR3 length: 15
V gene: TRBV7-2
CDR3 protein: CASSPPAGPPYEQYF

J gene: TRBJ1-3
CDR3 length: 15
V gene: TRBV28
CDR3 protein: CASSLGGGLWNTIYF

J gene: TRBJ2-7
CDR3 length: 14
V gene: TRBV30
CDR3 protein: CAWSVMTGSYEQYF

J gene: TRBJ1-6
CDR3 length: 13
V gene: TRBV11-3
CDR3 protein: CASSLDRRSPLHF

J gene: TRBJ2-7
CDR3 length: 14
V gene: TRBV5-6
CDR3 protein: CASSTGQITHEQYF

J gene: TRBJ2-3
CDR3 length: 12
V gene: TRBV9
CDR3 protein: CASSSSTDTQYF

J gene: TRBJ1-2
CDR3 length: 14
V gene: TRBV9
CDR3 protein: CASSGTVRHYGYTF

J gene: TRBJ2-5
CDR3 length: 13
V gene: TRBV10-3
CDR3 protein: CAISASDQETQYF

J gene: TRBJ1-5
CDR3 length: 15
V gene: TRBV19
CDR3 protein: CASSIGTGGWQPQHF

J gene: TRBJ1-1
CDR3 length: 14
V gene: TRBV11-2
CDR3 protein: CASSLWNMNTEAFF

J gene: TRBJ2-3
CDR3 length: 12
V gene: TRBV6-1
CDR3 protein: CASSVSTDTQYF

J gene: TRBJ1-1
CDR3 length: 14
V gene: TRBV5-1
CDR3 protein: CASSAGTHQKEAFF

J gene: TRBJ1-1
CDR3 length: 13
V gene: TRBV2
CDR3 protein: CASRGDINTEAFF

J gene: TRBJ1-1
CDR3 length: 14
V gene: TRBV6-5
CDR3 protein: CASRGGILNTEAFF